This TCR beta chain was sequenced for a study of shared clonotypes between healthy human individuals. The assay was run at deep level. Sequencing used immunoSEQ multiplex PCR; TCRdb keeps in-frame clones, though not all of them. Among about 700,000 clones listed, about 92% were seen once. As to this clone: This specimen includes other DNA sequences encoding the same CDR3.

The CDR3 runs to 13 residues. The V gene's germline CDR1 is MNHEY and CDR2 SVGAGI. V gave up 4 bases and J gave up 2 bases; unmatched junction bases: 0. CD45RO-negative CD8 cells positively selected for CCR7 made up the naive population, which excluded terminally differentiated effector memory CD45RA+ cells. The donor cohort consisted entirely of Caucasian adults residing in Nashville, Tennessee. The sample was naive CD8+ T cells sorted from blood. The sequence derives from a man in his thirties or forties in good health. V is TRBV6-5 and J is TRBJ2-7; 9 bases are shared with TRBD2. DNA for the CDR3: TGTGCCAGCAGTTTAGCGGGGGCCTACGAGCAGTACTTC. Its protein product is CASSLAGAYEQYF.